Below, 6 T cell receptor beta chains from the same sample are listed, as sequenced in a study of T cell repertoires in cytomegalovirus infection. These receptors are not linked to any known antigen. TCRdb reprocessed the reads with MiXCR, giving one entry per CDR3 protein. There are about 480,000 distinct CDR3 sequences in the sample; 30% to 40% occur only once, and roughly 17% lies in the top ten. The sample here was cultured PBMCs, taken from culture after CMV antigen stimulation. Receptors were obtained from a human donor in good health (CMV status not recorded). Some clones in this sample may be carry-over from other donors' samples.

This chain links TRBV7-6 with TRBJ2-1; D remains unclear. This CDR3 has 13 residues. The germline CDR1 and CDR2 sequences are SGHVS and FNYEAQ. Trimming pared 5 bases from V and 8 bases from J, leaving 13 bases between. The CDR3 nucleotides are TGTGCCAGCAGCCCCCCAGAAGAGGATGAGCAGTTCTTC. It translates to CASSPPEEDEQFF.

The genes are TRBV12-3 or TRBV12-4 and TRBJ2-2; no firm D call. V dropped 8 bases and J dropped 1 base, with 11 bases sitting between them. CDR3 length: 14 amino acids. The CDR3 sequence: CASQPPVNTGELFF. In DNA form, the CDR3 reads TGTGCCAGCCAACCCCCGGTGAACACCGGGGAGCTGTTTTTT.

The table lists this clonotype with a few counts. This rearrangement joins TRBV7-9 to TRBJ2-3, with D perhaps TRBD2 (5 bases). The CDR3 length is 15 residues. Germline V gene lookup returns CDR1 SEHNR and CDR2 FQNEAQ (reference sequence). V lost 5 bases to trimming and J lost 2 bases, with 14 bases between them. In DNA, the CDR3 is TGTGCCAGCAGCCCAGGTTGGGAGACCACAGATACGCAGTATTTT. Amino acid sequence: CASSPGWETTDTQYF. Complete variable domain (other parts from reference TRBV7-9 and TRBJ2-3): DTGVSQNPRHKITKRGQNVTFRCDPISEHNRLYWYRQTLGQGPEFLTYFQNEAQLEKSRLLSDRFSAERPKGSFSTLEIQRTEQGDSAMYLCASSPGWETTDTQYFGPGTRLTVL.

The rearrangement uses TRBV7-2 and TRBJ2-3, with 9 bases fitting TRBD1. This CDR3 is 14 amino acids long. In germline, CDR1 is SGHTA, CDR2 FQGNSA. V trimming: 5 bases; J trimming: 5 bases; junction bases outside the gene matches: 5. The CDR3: CASSTDRGQDTQYF. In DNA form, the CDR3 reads TGTGCCAGCAGCACGGACAGGGGTCAAGATACGCAGTATTTT.

CDR3 nucleotide sequence: TGTGCTAGTGGTCGTCTAGGAGGGATTAACACTGAAGCTTTCTTT. Residues: CASGRLGGINTEAFF. The chain uses TRBV12-5 and TRBJ1-1; D unresolved. CDR3 length equals 15 residues. Germline assignment: CDR1 LGHNT and CDR2 FRNRAP. Between the trimmed V and J ends, which lost 5 bases and 2 bases, there was a span of 15 bases.

The DNA of the CDR3 is TGTGCCAGCAGTTCCTTAGCGGGAGGGTACACCGGGGAGCTGTTTTTT. This encodes CASSSLAGGYTGELFF. The chain combines TRBV28 with TRBJ2-2; TRBD2 matches 11 bases. The CDR3 is made up of 16 amino acids. Trimming cost V 4 bases and J 3 bases; bases outside gene matches: 4. Germline-derived CDR1 and CDR2 are MDHEN and SYDVKM.